This T cell receptor (beta chain) comes out of a study of OX40 agonist ivuxolimab in advanced cancers. Across the study: Averaging about 60 years in age, with a range of roughly 23 to 80, the cohort was approximately 83% male. Study-wide results and limits: People who partly responded at 0.1-3.0 mg/kg had some of the least clonal expansion seen.

Using immunoSEQ multiplex PCR, the repertoire was profiled, and TCRdb retains in-frame clones only, with some absent. There are roughly 88,000 clones in the sample; around 87% occur only once, and approximately 4.8% lies in the top ten. The V end lost 5 bases, the J end lost 1 base, and 9 bases lay between the germline ends. The CDR3 consists of 14 residues. Germline V lookup: CDR1 SGHRS, CDR2 YFSETQ. A remark on this clone: The antigen is undetermined.

The receptor comes from an adult with an advanced solid tumor such as melanoma, head and neck, liver or kidney cancer. The chain joins TRBV5-1 to TRBJ1-4; unclear D gene. The source was CD4+ or CD8+ T cells sorted from blood, collected in a trial of the OX40 agonist ivuxolimab. The CDR3 DNA is TGCGCCAGCAGTCGTCCGGAAACTAATGAAAAACTGTTTTTT. Residues: CASSRPETNEKLFF.